One and the same sample provided the 19 T cell receptor beta chains below, sequenced in a study of T-cell reconstitution after alpha-beta-depleted transplantation in children. TCRbeta library construction was performed incorporating unique molecular identifiers. Using its own MiXCR run on the PCR reads, TCRdb lists one record per CDR3 protein. Of fewer than 450,000 distinct CDR3 sequences in the sample, around 15% were seen once. Sequencing used PBMCs, mostly from graft donor cells, obtained 360 days after TCRalphabeta/CD19-depleted stem cell transplant. The receptors were sampled from a male patient between 2 and 10 years old who had a stem cell transplant for acute lymphoblastic leukemia, so the T cells may come from the graft donor.

The sample holds many counts of this clonotype. The chain uses TRBV15 and TRBJ2-1; TRBD1 matches at 8 bases. The V and J ends lost 0 bases and 5 bases, in that order; junction bases with no gene match: 3. CDR1 and CDR2 from the germline V gene are LNHNV and YYDKDF (reference sequence). The CDR3 loop spans 15 amino acids. CDR3 DNA sequence: TGTGCCACCAGCAGAGAGGACAGGGAAAACAATGAGCAGTTCTTC. Protein product: CATSREDRENNEQFF.

A few counts support this clonotype. The rearrangement uses TRBV18 and TRBJ2-1; unclear D gene. Trimming removed 6 bases at V and 5 bases at J, with 14 bases between. Germline lookup yields CDR1 KGHSH and CDR2 LQKENI. The length of the CDR3 is 14 residues. CDR3 in amino acids: CASSPVGFDNEQFF. Here the CDR3 DNA reads TGTGCCAGCTCCCCGGTCGGGTTCGACAATGAGCAGTTCTTC.

The sample holds a few counts of this clonotype. This chain links TRBV6-1 with TRBJ2-3; the D is unclear. CDR3 length: 14 amino acids. Germline CDR1 is MNHNS and CDR2 is SASEGT. With 8 bases removed from V and 1 base from J, the gap between germline ends came to 13 bases. The CDR3 DNA reads as TGTGCCAGCTGGAAGGGCCGGGGCACAGATACGCAGTATTTT. It encodes CASWKGRGTDTQYF.

The chain combines TRBV6-2 or TRBV6-3 with TRBJ2-7; the D gene is possibly TRBD2 (6 bases). The V gene lost 7 bases and the J gene lost 8 bases, with 24 bases spanning the gap. In germline, CDR1 is MNHEY, CDR2 SVGEGT. This CDR3 has 15 residues. For the CDR3, the DNA is TGTGCCAGCAAAGAAACCGGGACTCAACGGGCCAAGCAGTACTTC. It translates to CASKETGTQRAKQYF.

V is TRBV6-5 and J is TRBJ2-1, with no clear D. CDR1 is MNHEY and CDR2 is SVGAGI in the germline V gene. V was trimmed by 2 bases and J by 4 bases, leaving 12 bases between them. This CDR3 comprises 15 residues. The CDR3 spells CASSYGRGRYNEQFF. The DNA for the CDR3 is TGTGCCAGCAGTTACGGGCGAGGACGGTACAATGAGCAGTTCTTC.

As concerns this clonotype: A much larger clone lies one base from this, so it may be a read error. The rearrangement uses TRBV29-1 and TRBJ2-1; D is undetermined. CDR1 and CDR2 from the germline V gene are SQVTM and ANQGSEA. This CDR3 is built from 8 residues. Trimming stripped 4 bases from V and 9 bases from J, with 1 base between. The CDR3 nucleotides are TGCAGCGTTGCTGAGCAGTTCTTC. It codes for CSVAEQFF.

This clonotype was counted only a few times. The J gene is TRBJ2-1, the V gene TRBV28, with TRBD2 identical over 8 bases. With V trimmed by 5 bases and J by 15 bases, 9 bases remained unmatched. The length of the CDR3 is 12 residues. CDR1 and CDR2 (germline): MDHEN, SYDVKM. This CDR3 reads CASSVGTSSRFF. In DNA form, the CDR3 reads TGTGCCAGCAGTGTGGGGACTAGTTCACGGTTCTTC.

The V call is TRBV29-1, the J call TRBJ1-1; D is perhaps TRBD1 (5 bases). Germline CDR1 and CDR2: SQVTM and ANQGSEA. V dropped 3 bases and J dropped 2 bases, with 16 bases sitting between them. The CDR3 is 15 amino acids. The CDR3 DNA reads as TGCAGCGTTGATGGATGGTATCGGGGCAACACTGAAGCTTTCTTT. It yields the protein CSVDGWYRGNTEAFF.

Only a few counts were recorded for this clonotype. The V gene is TRBV20-1, the J gene TRBJ2-7; 8 bases match TRBD1. Germline loops: CDR1 DFQATT, CDR2 SNEGSKA (reference sequence). This CDR3 region has 15 residues. V gave up 0 bases and J gave up 4 bases; unmatched junction bases: 8. The CDR3 DNA follows: TGCAGTGCTAGAGATCTCGGACAGGGAAGATACGAGCAGTACTTC. Amino acids: CSARDLGQGRYEQYF.

This clonotype was counted between two and nine times. The rearrangement joins TRBV20-1 to TRBJ2-7, with 7 bases lining up with TRBD1. V lost 6 bases and J lost 6; bases outside the gene matches: 8. The CDR3 spans 12 residues. Germline V lookup: CDR1 DFQATT, CDR2 SNEGSKA (reference sequence). Here the CDR3 DNA reads TGCAGTGCGACGGACAGGAGGCCCGAGCAGTACTTC. This encodes CSATDRRPEQYF.

J is TRBJ2-5 and V is TRBV7-2, with TRBD1 matching 7 bases. From germline, CDR1 is SGHTA and CDR2 FQGNSA. J was trimmed by 5 bases and V by 5 bases; bases with no gene match: 5. The CDR3 extends over 13 amino acids. CDR3 nucleotide sequence: TGTGCCAGCAGCCTAGGACAGGTGGAGACCCAGTACTTC. Its protein is CASSLGQVETQYF. The complete variable domain, with remaining parts taken from reference TRBV7-2 and TRBJ2-5, reads GAGVSQSPSNKVTEKGKDVELRCDPISGHTALYWYRQSLGQGLEFLIYFQGNSAPDKSGLPSDRFSAERTGGSVSTLTIQRTQQEDSAVYLCASSLGQVETQYFGPGTRLLVL.

This clonotype was observed many times. The rearrangement uses TRBV12-3 or TRBV12-4 and TRBJ2-2; D not resolved. This CDR3 is 15 amino acids long. V was clipped by 5 bases and J by 4 bases, with 14 bases between them. CDR3 residues: CASSVYGQATGELFF. The DNA for the CDR3 is TGTGCCAGCAGTGTTTACGGTCAGGCCACCGGGGAGCTGTTTTTT.

This clonotype was counted only a few times. This chain joins TRBV5-1 and TRBJ2-7; the D gene is possibly TRBD1 (5 bases). Trimming pared 4 bases from V and 6 bases from J, leaving 14 bases between. CDR3 length equals 13 residues. Germline-derived CDR1 and CDR2 are SGHRS and YFSETQ. The CDR3 here is CASSSETAIEQYF. Here the CDR3 DNA reads TGCGCCAGCAGCAGCGAGACAGCCATCGAGCAGTACTTC. The full variable domain, its missing parts supplied by reference TRBV5-1 and TRBJ2-7, is KAGVTQTPRYLIKTRGQQVTLSCSPISGHRSVSWYQQTPGQGLQFLFEYFSETQRNKGNFPGRFSGRQFSNSRSEMNVSTLELGDSALYLCASSSETAIEQYFGPGTRLTVT.

The sample holds many counts of this clonotype. V is TRBV12-3 or TRBV12-4 and J is TRBJ2-1; 11 bases align to TRBD2. V shed 3 bases and J 4 bases; nucleotides not matched to a gene: 8. The CDR3 spans 17 residues. This CDR3 is CASSFETSGTAYNEQFF. The CDR3 DNA reads TGTGCCAGCAGTTTTGAGACTAGCGGGACGGCGTACAATGAGCAGTTCTTC.

The table lists this clonotype with a few counts. The rearrangement joins TRBV7-9 to TRBJ2-7; 7 nucleotides align to TRBD2. CDR1 and CDR2 (germline): SEHNR, FQNEAQ (reference sequence). V shed 0 bases, J shed 1 base, and the junction held 6 bases outside the gene matches. The CDR3 totals 16 residues. CDR3 sequence: CASSLATPSGSYEQYF. CDR3 nucleotide sequence: TGTGCCAGCAGCTTAGCCACACCTAGCGGTTCCTACGAGCAGTACTTC.

This chain links TRBV12-3 or TRBV12-4 with TRBJ1-5; no definite D call. V lost 3 bases and J 1 base, leaving 7 bases between the germline ends. The length of the CDR3 is 14 residues. In nucleotides, the CDR3 is TGTGCCAGCAGTTTTCGCAGAAGCAATCAGCCCCAGCATTTT. It encodes CASSFRRSNQPQHF.

This clonotype came up a few times. The chain couples TRBV6-2 or TRBV6-3 to TRBJ2-7, with 10 bases identical to TRBD2. CDR3 length equals 12 residues. V was pared by 11 bases and J by 3 bases, with 4 bases of the junction left unmatched. Germline V gene lookup returns CDR1 MNHEY and CDR2 SVGEGT. For the CDR3, the DNA is TGTGCCGGGGCTAGCGGGAGCTACGAGCAGTACTTC. It codes for CAGASGSYEQYF.

This rearrangement joins TRBV6-1 to TRBJ2-5, with 8 bases lining up with TRBD1. V lost 7 bases and J lost 4; bases outside the gene matches: 5. The CDR3 runs 13 residues. The germline CDR1 and CDR2 sequences are MNHNS and SASEGT. Here the CDR3 reads CASTRDRRETQYF. DNA of the CDR3: TGTGCCAGCACCAGGGACAGGAGAGAGACCCAGTACTTC.

V is TRBV29-1 and J is TRBJ2-3; maybe TRBD2 (5 bases). CDR3 length: 11 residues. The germline gives CDR1 SQVTM, CDR2 ANQGSEA. V lost 8 bases, J lost 4 bases, and 10 bases lay in between. CDR3 nucleotide sequence: TGCAGCATGAGGGATGCAGATACGCAGTATTTT. Translated, it gives CSMRDADTQYF.